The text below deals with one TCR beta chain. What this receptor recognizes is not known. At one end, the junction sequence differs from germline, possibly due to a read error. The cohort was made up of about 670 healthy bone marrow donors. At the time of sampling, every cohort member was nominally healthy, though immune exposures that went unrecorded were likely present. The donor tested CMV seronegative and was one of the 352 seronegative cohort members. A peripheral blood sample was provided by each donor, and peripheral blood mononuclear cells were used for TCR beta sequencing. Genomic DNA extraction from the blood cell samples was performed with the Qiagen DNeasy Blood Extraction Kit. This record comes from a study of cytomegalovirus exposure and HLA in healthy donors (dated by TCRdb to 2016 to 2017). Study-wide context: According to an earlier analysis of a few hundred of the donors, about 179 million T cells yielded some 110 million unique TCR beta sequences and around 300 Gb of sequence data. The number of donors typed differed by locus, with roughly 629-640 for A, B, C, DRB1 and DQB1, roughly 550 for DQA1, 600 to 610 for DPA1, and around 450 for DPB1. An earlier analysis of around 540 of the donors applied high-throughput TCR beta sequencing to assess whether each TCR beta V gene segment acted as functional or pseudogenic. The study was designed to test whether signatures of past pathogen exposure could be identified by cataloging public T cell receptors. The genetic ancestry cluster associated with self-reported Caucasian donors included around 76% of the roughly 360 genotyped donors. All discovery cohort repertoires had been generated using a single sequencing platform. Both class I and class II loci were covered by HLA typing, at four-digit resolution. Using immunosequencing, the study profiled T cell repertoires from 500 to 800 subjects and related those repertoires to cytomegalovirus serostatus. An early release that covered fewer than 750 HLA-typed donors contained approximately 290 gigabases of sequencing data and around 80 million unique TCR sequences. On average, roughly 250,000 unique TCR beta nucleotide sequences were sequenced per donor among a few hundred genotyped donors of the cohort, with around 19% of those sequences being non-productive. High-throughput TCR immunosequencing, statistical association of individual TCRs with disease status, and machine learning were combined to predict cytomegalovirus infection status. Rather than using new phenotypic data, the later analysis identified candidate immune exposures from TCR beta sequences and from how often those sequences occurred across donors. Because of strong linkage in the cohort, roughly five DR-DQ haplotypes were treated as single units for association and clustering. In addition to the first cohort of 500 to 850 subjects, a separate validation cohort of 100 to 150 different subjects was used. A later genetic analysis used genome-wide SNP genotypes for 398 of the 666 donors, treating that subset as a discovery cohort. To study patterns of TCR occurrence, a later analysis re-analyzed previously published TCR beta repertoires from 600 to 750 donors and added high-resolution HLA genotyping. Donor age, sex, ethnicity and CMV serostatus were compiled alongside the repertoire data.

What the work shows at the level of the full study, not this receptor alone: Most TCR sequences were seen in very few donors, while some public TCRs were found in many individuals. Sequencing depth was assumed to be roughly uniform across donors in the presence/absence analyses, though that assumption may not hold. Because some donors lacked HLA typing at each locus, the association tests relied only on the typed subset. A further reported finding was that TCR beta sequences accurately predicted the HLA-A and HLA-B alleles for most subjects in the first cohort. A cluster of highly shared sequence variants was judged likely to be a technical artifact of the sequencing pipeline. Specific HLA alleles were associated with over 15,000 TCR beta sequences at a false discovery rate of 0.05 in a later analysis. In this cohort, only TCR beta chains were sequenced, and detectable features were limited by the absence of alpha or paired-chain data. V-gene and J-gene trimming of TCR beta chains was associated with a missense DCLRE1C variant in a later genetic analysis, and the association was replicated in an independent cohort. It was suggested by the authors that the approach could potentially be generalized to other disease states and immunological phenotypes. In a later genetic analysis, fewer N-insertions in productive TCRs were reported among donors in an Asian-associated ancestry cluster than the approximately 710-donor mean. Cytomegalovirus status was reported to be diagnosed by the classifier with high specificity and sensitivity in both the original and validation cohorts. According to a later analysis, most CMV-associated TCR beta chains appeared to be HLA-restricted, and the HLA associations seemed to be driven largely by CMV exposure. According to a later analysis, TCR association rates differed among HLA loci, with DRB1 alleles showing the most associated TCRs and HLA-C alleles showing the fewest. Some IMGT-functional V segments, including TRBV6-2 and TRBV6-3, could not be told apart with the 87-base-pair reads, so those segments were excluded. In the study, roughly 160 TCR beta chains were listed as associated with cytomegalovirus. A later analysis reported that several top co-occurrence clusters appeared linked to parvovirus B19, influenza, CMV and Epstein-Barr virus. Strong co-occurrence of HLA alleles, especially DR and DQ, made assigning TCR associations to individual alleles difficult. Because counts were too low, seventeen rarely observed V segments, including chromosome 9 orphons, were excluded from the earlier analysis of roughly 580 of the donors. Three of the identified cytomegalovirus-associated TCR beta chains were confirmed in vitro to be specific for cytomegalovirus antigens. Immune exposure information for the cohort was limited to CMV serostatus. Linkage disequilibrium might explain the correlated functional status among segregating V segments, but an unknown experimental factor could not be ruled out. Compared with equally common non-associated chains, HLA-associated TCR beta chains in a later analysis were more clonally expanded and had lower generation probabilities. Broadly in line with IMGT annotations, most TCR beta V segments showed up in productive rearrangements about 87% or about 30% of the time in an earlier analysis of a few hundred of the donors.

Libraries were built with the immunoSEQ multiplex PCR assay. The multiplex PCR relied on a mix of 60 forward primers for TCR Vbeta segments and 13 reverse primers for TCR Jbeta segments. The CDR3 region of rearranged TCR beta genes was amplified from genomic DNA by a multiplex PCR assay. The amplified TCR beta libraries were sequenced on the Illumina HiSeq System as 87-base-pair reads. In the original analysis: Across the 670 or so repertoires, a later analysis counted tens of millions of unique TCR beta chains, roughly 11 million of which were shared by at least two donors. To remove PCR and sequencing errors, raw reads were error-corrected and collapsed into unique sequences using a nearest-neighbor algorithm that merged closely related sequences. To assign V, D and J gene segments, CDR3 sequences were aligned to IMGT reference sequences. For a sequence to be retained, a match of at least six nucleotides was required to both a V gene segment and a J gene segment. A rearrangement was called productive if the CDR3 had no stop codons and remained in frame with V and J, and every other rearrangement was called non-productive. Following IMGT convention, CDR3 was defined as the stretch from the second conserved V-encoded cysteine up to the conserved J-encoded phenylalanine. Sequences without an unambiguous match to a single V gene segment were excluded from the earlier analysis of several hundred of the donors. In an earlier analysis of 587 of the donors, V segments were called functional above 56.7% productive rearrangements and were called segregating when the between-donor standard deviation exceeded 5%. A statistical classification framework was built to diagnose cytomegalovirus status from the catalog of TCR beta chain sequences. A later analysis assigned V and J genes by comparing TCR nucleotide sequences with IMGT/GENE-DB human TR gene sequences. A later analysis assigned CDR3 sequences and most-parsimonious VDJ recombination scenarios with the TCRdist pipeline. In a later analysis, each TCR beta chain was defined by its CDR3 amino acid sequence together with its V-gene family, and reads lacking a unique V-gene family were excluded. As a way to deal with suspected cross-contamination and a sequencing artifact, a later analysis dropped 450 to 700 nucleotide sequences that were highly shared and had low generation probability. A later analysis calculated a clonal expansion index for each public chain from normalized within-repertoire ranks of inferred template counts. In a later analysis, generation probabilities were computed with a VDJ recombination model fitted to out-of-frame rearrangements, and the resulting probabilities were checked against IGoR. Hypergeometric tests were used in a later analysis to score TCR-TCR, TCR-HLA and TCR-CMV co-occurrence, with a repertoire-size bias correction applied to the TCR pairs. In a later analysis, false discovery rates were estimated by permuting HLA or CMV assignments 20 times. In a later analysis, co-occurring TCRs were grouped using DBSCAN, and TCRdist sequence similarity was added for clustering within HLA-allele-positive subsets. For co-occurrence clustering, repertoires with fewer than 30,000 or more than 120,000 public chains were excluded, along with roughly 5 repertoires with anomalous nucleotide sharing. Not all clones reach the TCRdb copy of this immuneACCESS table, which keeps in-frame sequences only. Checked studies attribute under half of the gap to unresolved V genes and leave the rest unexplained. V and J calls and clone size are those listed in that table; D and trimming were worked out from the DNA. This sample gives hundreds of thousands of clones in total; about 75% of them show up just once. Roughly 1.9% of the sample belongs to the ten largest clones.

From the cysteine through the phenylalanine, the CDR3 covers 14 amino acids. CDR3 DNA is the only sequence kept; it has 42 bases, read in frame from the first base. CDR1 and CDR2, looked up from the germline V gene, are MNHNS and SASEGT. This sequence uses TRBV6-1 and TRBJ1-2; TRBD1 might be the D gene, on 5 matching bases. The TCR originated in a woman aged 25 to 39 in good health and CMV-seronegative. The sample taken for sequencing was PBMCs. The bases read TGTGCCAGCAGTGAATTGGAGGGGACCGGAGGCTACATCTTC. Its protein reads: CASSELEGTGGYIF.